This T cell receptor beta chain was documented in a study of blood T cell repertoires in COVID-19. Study overall: The United States, Italy and Spain provided the acute and convalescent COVID-19 samples. From T cells, B-cell-depleted T cells, or PBMCs came the material, which was cDNA or gDNA.

Germline trimming cut 0 bases from V and 4 bases from J; bases unmatched to any gene: 6. The length of the CDR3 is 15 residues. The germline gives CDR1 SGDLS, CDR2 YYNGEE. Authors' methods: Cell counts per sample came from amplifying reference gene primers. Some clones are missing from TCRdb's copy, which holds only in-frame ones; the method was immunoSEQ multiplex PCR. D and trimming come from the DNA, and the V and J calls and clone size come from that table. The sample lists around 76,000 clones, over 60% occurring once. Sequencing input: peripheral blood. The source is an elderly woman with active or convalescent COVID-19. This chain connects TRBV9 to TRBJ2-7; TRBD2 aligns across 8 bases. CDR3 sequence reads: CASSVDDSGVYEQYF. The CDR3 DNA sequence: TGTGCCAGCAGCGTAGATGATAGCGGGGTGTACGAGCAGTACTTC. The full variable domain, completed using reference TRBV9 and TRBJ2-7, is DSGVTQTPKHLITATGQRVTLRCSPRSGDLSVYWYQQSLDQGLQFLIQYYNGEERAKGNILERFSAQQFPDLHSELNLSSLELGDSALYFCASSVDDSGVYEQYFGPGTRLTVT.